One and the same sample provided the 20 T cell receptor beta chains below, sequenced in a study of control samples from healthy donors and cancer patients. TCRdb keeps only in-frame clones here, not all; method: immunoSEQ multiplex PCR. Of about 49,000 clones in the sample, 80% to 90% were seen once. What was sequenced was PBMCs. The receptors originated from a woman aged 50 to 60 with lung cancer.

The CDR3 region has the DNA TGCGCCAGCAGCCAATTAAAGGACAGCCCGGAAGCTTTCTTT. Its protein is CASSQLKDSPEAFF. The J gene is TRBJ1-1, the V gene TRBV4-1, with D tentatively TRBD1 (6 bases). The CDR3 covers 14 residues. V lost 2 bases and J lost 8, with 15 bases in between. The V gene's germline CDR1 is MGHRA and CDR2 YSYEKL.

V usage is TRBV5-6 and J usage is TRBJ2-1, with D hard to call. V lost 0 bases to trimming and J lost 6 bases, with 7 bases between them. Germline CDR1 SGHDT, CDR2 YYEEEE. The CDR3 is made up of 13 amino acids. CDR3 sequence: CASSLDQANEQFF. As DNA, the CDR3 is TGTGCCAGCAGCTTGGATCAAGCCAATGAGCAGTTCTTC.

This chain uses TRBV7-2 with TRBJ1-2, with no clear D. V was clipped by 8 bases and J by 2 bases, with 15 bases between them. Looked up from germline, CDR1 is SGHTA and CDR2 is FQGNSA. CDR3 length: 14 residues. This CDR3 reads CASSLNGENYGYTF. The CDR3 region has the DNA TGTGCCAGCTCTCTCAATGGCGAAAACTATGGCTACACCTTC.

CDR3 region: CASSQAVNTEAFF. The CDR3 DNA reads TGTGCCAGCAGCCAAGCAGTTAACACTGAAGCTTTCTTT. The V call is TRBV3-1 (or the pseudogene TRBV3-2), the J call TRBJ1-1; the D is unclear. Germline-derived CDR1 and CDR2 are LGHDT and YNNKEL (reference sequence). The CDR3 spans 13 residues. Trimming stripped 1 base from V and 2 bases from J, with 5 bases between.

The chain has TRBV6-2 or TRBV6-3 and TRBJ1-1; D possibly corresponds to TRBD1 (6 bases). Germline V lookup: CDR1 MNHEY, CDR2 SVGEGT. Trimming shortened V by 4 bases and J by 7 bases, and 16 bases separated the two germline ends. The CDR3 totals 14 residues. The CDR3 region is CASSSAGARHEAFF. DNA of the CDR3: TGTGCCAGCAGTTCCGCGGGGGCTAGACATGAAGCTTTCTTT.

DNA for the CDR3: TGTGCCAGCAGCTTAGATCCCGTAGCCAGCATCTATGGCTACACCTTC. Its translation: CASSLDPVASIYGYTF. The chain is built from TRBV11-2 and TRBJ1-2; D remains ambiguous. The CDR3 contains 16 residues. The V and J ends lost 0 bases and 4 bases respectively, with 15 bases between them. Germline CDR1 and CDR2: SGHAT and FQNNGV.

The chain has TRBV24-1 and TRBJ1-1; D not certain. The length of the CDR3 is 13 residues. V lost 3 bases and J lost 3, with 7 bases in between. Germline V gene sequence: CDR1 KGHDR, CDR2 SFDVKD. The CDR3 region has the DNA TGTGCCACCAGTGATGCCGGGCACACTGAAGCTTTCTTT. This codes for CATSDAGHTEAFF.

The chain uses TRBV7-6 and TRBJ2-1; TRBD1 matches at 7 bases. V lost 1 base to trimming and J lost 10 bases; unmatched junction nucleotides: 4. Germline lookup yields CDR1 SGHVS and CDR2 FNYEAQ. The CDR3 has 13 residues. The CDR3 region is CASSLGDRREQFF. The CDR3 DNA is TGTGCCAGCAGCTTAGGGGACAGACGGGAGCAGTTCTTC.

The V and J genes are TRBV19 and TRBJ2-5; tentatively, D is TRBD1 or TRBD2 (5 bases each). The CDR3 consists of 13 residues. V dropped 5 bases and J dropped 4 bases, with 11 bases sitting between them. The germline CDR1 and CDR2 sequences are LNHDA and SQIVND (reference sequence). The CDR3 loop reads CASSSTRGETQYF. CDR3 bases: TGTGCCAGTAGTTCAACGAGGGGAGAGACCCAGTACTTC.

The J gene is TRBJ1-5, the V gene TRBV19; 7 bases are a match to TRBD1. CDR3 length: 17 amino acids. V was pared by 5 bases and J by 3 bases, with 13 bases of the junction left unmatched. Germline assignment: CDR1 LNHDA and CDR2 SQIVND (reference sequence). In DNA, the CDR3 is TGTGCCAGTAGTTTACGGGGCGGGGACAGTCACAATCAGCCCCAGCATTTT. Its protein is CASSLRGGDSHNQPQHF.

The rearrangement links TRBV5-6 to TRBJ1-2; D is ambiguous. This CDR3 has 14 residues. The V gene lost 0 bases and the J gene lost 4 bases, with 10 bases spanning the gap. Germline loops: CDR1 SGHDT, CDR2 YYEEEE. The chain's CDR3 is CASSLGAEVYGYTF. In nucleotides, the CDR3 is TGTGCCAGCAGCTTGGGGGCAGAGGTCTATGGCTACACCTTC.

The chain combines TRBV6-6 with TRBJ1-1, with 7 bases aligning to TRBD1. CDR3 size: 14 residues. V lost 5 bases and J lost 6; bases outside the gene matches: 9. Germline CDR1 MNHNY, CDR2 SVGAGI (reference sequence). The CDR3 spells CASSDPGRGAEAFF. Here the CDR3 DNA reads TGTGCCAGCAGTGATCCCGGCAGGGGGGCTGAAGCTTTCTTT.

The chain is built from TRBV11-3 and TRBJ2-3; 7 bases align to TRBD1. Germline assignment: CDR1 SGHNT and CDR2 YENEEA. The CDR3 is made up of 14 amino acids. V lost 5 bases and J lost 2; bases outside the gene matches: 4. CDR3 loop: CASSPGQTTDTQYF. The CDR3 DNA reads TGTGCCAGCAGCCCGGGACAGACCACAGATACGCAGTATTTT.

The chain is built from TRBV27 and TRBJ2-3; 10 bases fit TRBD2. The ends lost 8 bases at V and 3 bases at J; junction bases unmatched: 11. In germline, CDR1 is MNHEY, CDR2 SMNVEV (reference sequence). There are 16 residues in the CDR3. CDR3: CASSIEGLAKTDTQYF. CDR3 DNA sequence: TGTGCCAGCTCAATCGAGGGACTAGCGAAAACAGATACGCAGTATTTT.

CDR3 sequence reads: CASSPEETQYF. CDR3 nucleotide sequence: TGTGCCAGCAGTCCAGAAGAGACCCAGTACTTC. The rearrangement uses TRBV28 and TRBJ2-5; D gene ambiguous. Germline CDR1 and CDR2: MDHEN and SYDVKM. CDR3 length: 11 amino acids. The ends were cut back, 5 bases at V and 3 bases at J, with 4 bases in the middle.

The chain employs TRBV7-6 and TRBJ2-1; no firm D call. The V gene lost 1 base and the J gene lost 6 bases, with 13 bases spanning the gap. The CDR3 spans 15 residues. Germline V gene data show CDR1 as SGHVS and CDR2 as FNYEAQ. Here the CDR3 reads CASSLEGSVINEQFF. Written as DNA, the CDR3 is TGTGCCAGCAGCTTAGAGGGTAGTGTAATCAATGAGCAGTTCTTC.

The genes are TRBV2 and TRBJ1-6; no clear D. Germline CDR1 SNHLY, CDR2 FYNNEI. V shed 8 bases and J shed 8 bases, with 4 bases lying between them. This CDR3 region has 10 residues. This CDR3 reads CASGDSPLHF. As DNA, the CDR3 is TGTGCCAGCGGAGATTCACCCCTCCACTTT.

The rearrangement links TRBV4-3 to TRBJ2-5, with 9 bases fitting TRBD2. Germline assignment: CDR1 LGHNA and CDR2 YSLEER. Losses at the gene ends were 0 bases for V and 5 bases for J; bases not matched to a gene: 13. The length of the CDR3 is 18 residues. CDR3 protein: CASSQDSVGAGGWETQYF. The CDR3, as DNA: TGCGCCAGCAGCCAAGATTCGGTGGGAGCGGGGGGTTGGGAGACCCAGTACTTC.

The chain recombines TRBV12-3 or TRBV12-4 with TRBJ1-3, with D hard to call. V was shortened by 7 bases and J by 9 bases, with 13 bases between the two germline ends. The length of the CDR3 is 12 residues. CDR3 region: CASTLRGGTIYF. CDR3 sequence (DNA): TGTGCCAGCACCCTTCGGGGTGGCACCATATATTTT.

CDR3: CASSAGANVLTF. CDR3 nucleotide sequence: TGTGCCAGCAGCGCTGGGGCCAACGTCCTGACTTTC. J is TRBJ2-6 and V is TRBV9; the D is unclear. Germline assignment: CDR1 SGDLS and CDR2 YYNGEE. Trimming took 3 bases from V and 2 from J, leaving 0 bases between them. This CDR3 is 12 amino acids long.